What follows describes a single TCR beta chain. This sample was included in a study of CD8+ T cells in alopecia areata. Across the study: A 6-month period off drug followed tofacitinib, which lasted 6 to 18 months.

In germline, CDR1 is SNHLY, CDR2 FYNNEI. The CDR3 contains 15 residues. The junction had 5 bases not matched to a gene; V was cut back by 3 bases and J by 8 bases. The sample's treatment: oral pan-JAK inhibitor, 5-10 mg twice daily. Extraction of RNA preceded its reverse transcription into cDNA, which served as the sequencing template. TCRdb's table, derived via immunoSEQ multiplex PCR, lists solely in-frame clones and lacks some. The sample includes more than 95,000 clones, over 60% of them seen just once. The TCR originated in a human donor with alopecia areata. The chain is built from TRBV2 and TRBJ1-6; 9 bases align to TRBD1. The sequencing used CD4+ T cells sorted from blood, collected at week 4, from a patient treated with tofacitinib. The CDR3 nucleotides are TGTGCCAGCAGTGATAACAGGGGGCGTGATTCACCCCTCCACTTT. This gives the protein CASSDNRGRDSPLHF.